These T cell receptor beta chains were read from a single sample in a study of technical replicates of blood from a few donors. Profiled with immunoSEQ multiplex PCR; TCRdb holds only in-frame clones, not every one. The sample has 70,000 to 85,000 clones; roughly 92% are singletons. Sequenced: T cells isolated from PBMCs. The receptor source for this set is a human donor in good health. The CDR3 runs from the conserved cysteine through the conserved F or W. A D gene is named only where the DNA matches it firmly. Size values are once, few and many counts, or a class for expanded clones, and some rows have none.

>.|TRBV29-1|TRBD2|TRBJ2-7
CSAVLAGVKGKAYEQYF
TGCAGCGCTGTACTAGCGGGAGTTAAAGGAAAGGCCTACGAGCAGTACTTC
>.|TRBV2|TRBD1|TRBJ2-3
CASNRDRNTDTQYF
TGTGCCAGTAACCGGGACAGAAACACAGATACGCAGTATTTT
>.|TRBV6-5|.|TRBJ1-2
CASRPGAGGYTF
TGTGCCAGCCGTCCAGGGGCGGGCGGCTACACCTTC
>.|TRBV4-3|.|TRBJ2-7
CASSQDSQDYEQYF
TGCGCCAGCAGCCAAGATTCGCAGGACTACGAGCAGTACTTC
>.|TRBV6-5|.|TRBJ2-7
CASSGVGTSSYEQYF
TGTGCCAGCAGTGGGGTAGGGACAAGCTCCTACGAGCAGTACTTC
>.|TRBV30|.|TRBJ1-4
CAWSIGAGHSMANEKLFF
TGTGCCTGGAGTATAGGGGCAGGGCATTCCATGGCTAATGAAAAACTGTTTTTT
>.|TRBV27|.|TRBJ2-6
CASRSGISGANVLTF
TGTGCCAGCAGGTCAGGGATCTCTGGGGCCAACGTCCTGACTTTC
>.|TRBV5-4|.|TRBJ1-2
CASSLGQGNYGYTF
TGTGCCAGCAGCTTGGGGCAGGGGAACTATGGCTACACCTTC
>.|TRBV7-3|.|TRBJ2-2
CASSLLLARELFF
TGTGCCAGCAGCTTACTACTAGCCAGGGAGCTGTTTTTT
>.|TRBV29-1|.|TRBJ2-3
CSVVSLGVLTADTQYF
TGCAGCGTTGTCTCTCTGGGAGTCCTAACTGCAGATACGCAGTATTTT
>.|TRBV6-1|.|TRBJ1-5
CASSVQGGDQPQHF
TGTGCCAGCAGTGTACAGGGTGGCGATCAGCCCCAGCATTTT
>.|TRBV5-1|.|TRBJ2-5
CASGKDPGEETQYF
TGCGCCAGCGGTAAAGATCCAGGGGAAGAGACCCAGTACTTC
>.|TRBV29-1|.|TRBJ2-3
CSAQTSADTDTQYF
TGCAGCGCTCAGACTAGTGCCGACACAGATACGCAGTATTTT
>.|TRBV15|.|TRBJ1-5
CATSRDYEPQHF
TGTGCCACCAGCAGAGATTATGAGCCCCAGCATTTT
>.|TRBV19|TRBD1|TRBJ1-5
CASSITRGGRDQPQHF
TGTGCCAGTAGTATTACGAGAGGGGGCAGGGATCAGCCCCAGCATTTT
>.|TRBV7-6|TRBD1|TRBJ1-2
CASSPAGTESYTF
TGTGCCAGCAGTCCTGCCGGGACAGAGAGCTACACCTTC
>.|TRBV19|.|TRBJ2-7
CASSIQGKDYEQYF
TGTGCCAGTAGTATACAGGGGAAGGACTACGAGCAGTACTTC
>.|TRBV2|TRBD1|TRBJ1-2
CASSSERDRGTYYGYTF
TGTGCCAGCAGCTCCGAAAGGGACAGGGGCACTTACTATGGCTACACCTTC
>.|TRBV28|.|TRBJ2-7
CASSAGTTSSYEQYF
TGTGCCAGCAGTGCCGGGACAACGAGTTCCTACGAGCAGTACTTC
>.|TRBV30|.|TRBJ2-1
CAWSAYSEHNEQFF
TGTGCCTGGAGTGCCTATAGCGAGCACAATGAGCAGTTCTTC
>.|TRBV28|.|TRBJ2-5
CASSPGAPGTQYF
TGTGCCAGCAGTCCAGGGGCCCCCGGGACCCAGTACTTC
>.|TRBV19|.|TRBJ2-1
CASSPRFFSYNEQFF
TGTGCCAGTAGCCCTAGGTTTTTCTCCTACAATGAGCAGTTCTTC
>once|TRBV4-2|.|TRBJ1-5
CASRQPNQPQHF
TGTGCCAGCAGACAGCCTAATCAGCCCCAGCATTTT
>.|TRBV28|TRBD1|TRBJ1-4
CASSLWDRGFGYNEKLFF
TGTGCCAGCAGTTTATGGGACAGGGGATTCGGCTATAATGAAAAACTGTTTTTT
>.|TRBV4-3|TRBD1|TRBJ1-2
CASSQALQGDYGYTF
TGCGCCAGCAGCCAGGCCCTACAGGGGGACTATGGCTACACCTTC
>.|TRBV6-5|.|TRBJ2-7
CASSWVGGSNIEQYF
TGTGCCAGCAGTTGGGTTGGCGGATCCAATATCGAGCAGTACTTC
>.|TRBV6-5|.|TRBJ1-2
CASSFLSNYGYTF
TGTGCCAGCAGCTTCCTCTCTAACTATGGCTACACCTTC
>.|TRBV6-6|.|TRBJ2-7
CASSYSQVYEQYF
TGTGCCAGCAGTTACTCCCAGGTCTACGAGCAGTACTTC
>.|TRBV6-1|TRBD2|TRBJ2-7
CASPSGSSYEQYF
TGTGCCAGCCCTAGCGGTAGCTCCTACGAGCAGTACTTC
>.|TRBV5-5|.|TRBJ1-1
CASSLVPDMNTEAFF
TGTGCCAGCAGCTTGGTGCCAGACATGAACACTGAAGCTTTCTTT
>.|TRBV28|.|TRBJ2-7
CASTLGGAWGSEQYF
TGTGCCAGCACCCTGGGCGGGGCATGGGGTAGCGAGCAGTACTTC
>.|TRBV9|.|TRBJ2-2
CASSPLNTGELFF
TGTGCCAGCAGCCCATTGAACACCGGGGAGCTGTTTTTT
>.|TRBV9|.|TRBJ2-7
CASSASSYEQYF
TGTGCCAGCAGCGCCAGTTCCTACGAGCAGTACTTC
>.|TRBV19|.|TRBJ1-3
CASSQQGSGNTIYF
TGTGCCAGTAGTCAACAGGGCTCTGGAAACACCATATATTTT
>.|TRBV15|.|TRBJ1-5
CATSSRTDYSNQPQHF
TGTGCCACCAGCAGTCGGACAGACTATAGCAATCAGCCCCAGCATTTT
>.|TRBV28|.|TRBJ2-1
CASSPSGFYNEQFF
TGTGCCAGCAGTCCCAGCGGGTTTTACAATGAGCAGTTCTTC
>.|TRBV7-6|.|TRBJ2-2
CAVSNTGELFF
TGTGCCGTTAGTAACACCGGGGAGCTGTTTTTT
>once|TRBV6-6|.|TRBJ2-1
CASSRLVYNEQFF
TGTGCCAGCAGCAGACTAGTCTACAATGAGCAGTTCTTC
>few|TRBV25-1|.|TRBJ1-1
CASRVGLRAFF
TGTGCCAGCAGGGTTGGTCTACGAGCTTTCTTT
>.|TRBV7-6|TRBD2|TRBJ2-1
CASSPSGLWGNEQFF
TGTGCCAGCAGCCCTAGCGGCCTGTGGGGCAATGAGCAGTTCTTC
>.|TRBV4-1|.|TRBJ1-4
CASSQDDWQGDEKLFF
TGCGCCAGCAGCCAAGATGACTGGCAGGGCGATGAAAAACTGTTTTTT
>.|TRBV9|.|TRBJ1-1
CASSEQGFEAFF
TGTGCCAGCAGTGAACAGGGCTTTGAAGCTTTCTTT
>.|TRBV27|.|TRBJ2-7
CASSFTGQGSYEQYF
TGTGCCAGCAGTTTCACGGGGCAGGGGTCCTACGAGCAGTACTTC
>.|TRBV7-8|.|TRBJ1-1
CASSLDSGSGTEAFF
TGTGCCAGCAGCCTGGATTCGGGAAGCGGGACTGAAGCTTTCTTT
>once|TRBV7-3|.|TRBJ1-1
CASSWGVDTEAFF
TGTGCCAGCAGCTGGGGGGTCGACACTGAAGCTTTCTTT
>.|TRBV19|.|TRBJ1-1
CASSPSGTLNTEAFF
TGTGCCAGTAGCCCCTCCGGGACACTAAACACTGAAGCTTTCTTT
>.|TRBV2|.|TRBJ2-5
CASSGPGEVGETQYF
TGTGCCAGCAGTGGTCCGGGGGAGGTTGGGGAGACCCAGTACTTC
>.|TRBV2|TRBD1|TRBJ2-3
CASRIYRDRVEDTQYF
TGTGCCAGCAGAATTTACCGGGACAGGGTGGAAGATACGCAGTATTTT
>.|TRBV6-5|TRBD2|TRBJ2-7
CASSYLAAYEQYF
TGTGCCAGCAGTTACCTAGCGGCCTACGAGCAGTACTTC
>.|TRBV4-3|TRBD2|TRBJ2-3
CASSRILAGTDTQYF
TGCGCCAGCAGCCGAATTCTAGCGGGTACAGATACGCAGTATTTT